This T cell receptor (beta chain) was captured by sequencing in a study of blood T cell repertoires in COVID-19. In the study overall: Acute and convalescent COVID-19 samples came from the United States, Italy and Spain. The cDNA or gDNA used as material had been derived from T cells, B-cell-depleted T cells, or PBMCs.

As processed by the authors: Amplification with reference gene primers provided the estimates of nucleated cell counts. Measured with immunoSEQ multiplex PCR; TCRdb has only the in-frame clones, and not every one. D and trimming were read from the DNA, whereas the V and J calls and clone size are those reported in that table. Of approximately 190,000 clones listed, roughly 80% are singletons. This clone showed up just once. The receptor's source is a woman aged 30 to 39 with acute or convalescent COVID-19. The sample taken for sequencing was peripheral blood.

CDR3 nucleotides: TGTGCCAGCAGCAAACCGGGACAGGGGTTAGGAGGCTACACCTTC. Encoded protein: CASSKPGQGLGGYTF. The chain uses TRBV9 and TRBJ1-2, with TRBD1 identical over 10 bases. The J segment lost 8 bases and the V segment lost 4 bases, leaving 11 bases of the junction unmatched. This CDR3 is 15 amino acids long. CDR1 is SGDLS, CDR2 YYNGEE, per germline.